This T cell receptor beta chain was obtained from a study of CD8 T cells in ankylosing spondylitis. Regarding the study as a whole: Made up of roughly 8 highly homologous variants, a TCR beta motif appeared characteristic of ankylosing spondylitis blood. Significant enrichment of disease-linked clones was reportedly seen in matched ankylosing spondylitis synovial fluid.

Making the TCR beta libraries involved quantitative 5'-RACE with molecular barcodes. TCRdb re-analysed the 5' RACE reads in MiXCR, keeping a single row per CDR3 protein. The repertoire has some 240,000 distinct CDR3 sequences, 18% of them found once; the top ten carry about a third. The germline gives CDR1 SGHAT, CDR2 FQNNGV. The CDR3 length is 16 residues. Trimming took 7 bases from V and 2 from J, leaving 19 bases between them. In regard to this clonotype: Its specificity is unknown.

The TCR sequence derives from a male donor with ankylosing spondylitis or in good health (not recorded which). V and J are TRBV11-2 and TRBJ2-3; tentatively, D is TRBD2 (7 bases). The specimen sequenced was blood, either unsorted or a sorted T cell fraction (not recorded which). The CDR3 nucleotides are TGTGCCAGCAAGGGGGGCGGGAGACGCATCACAGATACGCAGTATTTT. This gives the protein CASKGGGRRITDTQYF.